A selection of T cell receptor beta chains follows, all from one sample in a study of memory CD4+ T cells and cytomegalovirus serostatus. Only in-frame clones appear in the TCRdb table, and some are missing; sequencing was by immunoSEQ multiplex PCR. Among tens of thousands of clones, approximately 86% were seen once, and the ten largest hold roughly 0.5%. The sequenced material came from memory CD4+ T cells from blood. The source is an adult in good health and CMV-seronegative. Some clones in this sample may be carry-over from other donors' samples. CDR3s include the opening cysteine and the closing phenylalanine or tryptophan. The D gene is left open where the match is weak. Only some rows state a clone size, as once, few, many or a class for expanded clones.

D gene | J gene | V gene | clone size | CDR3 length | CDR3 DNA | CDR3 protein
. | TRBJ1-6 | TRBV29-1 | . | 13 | TGCAGCGTCCGGACAGAAAATTATTCACCCCTCCACTTT | CSVRTENYSPLHF
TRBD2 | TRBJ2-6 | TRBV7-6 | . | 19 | TGTGCCAGCAGCCGAGGGGCTAGCGGGAGGGGCTCTGGGGCCAACGTCCTGACTTTC | CASSRGASGRGSGANVLTF
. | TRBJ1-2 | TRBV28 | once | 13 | TGTGCCAGCAACGTCGACAGGATCTATGGCTACACCTTC | CASNVDRIYGYTF
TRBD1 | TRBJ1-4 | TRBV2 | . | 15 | TGTGCCAGCAGTGAAGAGGGGACAGGGTATGAAAAACTGTTTTTT | CASSEEGTGYEKLFF
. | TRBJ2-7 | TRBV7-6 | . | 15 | TGTGCCAGCAGCGACCCGGAGGGGGCCCTCAGCGAGCAGTACTTC | CASSDPEGALSEQYF
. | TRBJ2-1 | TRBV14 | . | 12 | TGTGCCAGCAACCGGTACGGCGATGAGCAGTTCTTC | CASNRYGDEQFF
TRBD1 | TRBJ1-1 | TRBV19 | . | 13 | TGTGCCAGTAGTTTCCAGGGGGGCACTGAAGCTTTCTTT | CASSFQGGTEAFF
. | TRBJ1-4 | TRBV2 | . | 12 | TGTGCCAGCAGTGGGCCAAATGAAAAACTGTTTTTT | CASSGPNEKLFF
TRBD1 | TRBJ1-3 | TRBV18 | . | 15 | TGTGCCAGCTCACCGGGACAGGGGTACGGAAACACCATATATTTT | CASSPGQGYGNTIYF
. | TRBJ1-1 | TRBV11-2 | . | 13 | TGTGCCAGCAGTTATACTAGGGACACTGAAGCTTTCTTT | CASSYTRDTEAFF
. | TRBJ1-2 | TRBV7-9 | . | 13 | TGTGCCAGCAGCCACCTTAGGGGAGATGGCTACACCTTC | CASSHLRGDGYTF
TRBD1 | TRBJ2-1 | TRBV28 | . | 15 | TGTGCCACCGAGGGAACCGGGACAGGGGGCAATGAGCAGTTCTTC | CATEGTGTGGNEQFF
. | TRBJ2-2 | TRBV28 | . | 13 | TGTGCCAGCAGTTCAGGACGGCGCGGGGAGCTGTTTTTT | CASSSGRRGELFF
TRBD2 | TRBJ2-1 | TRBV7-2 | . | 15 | TGTGCCAGCAGCGCCGGTGGTAGCGGGAGAAATGAGCAGTTCTTC | CASSAGGSGRNEQFF
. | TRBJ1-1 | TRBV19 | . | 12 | TGTGCCAGTATCTCCTTCGCCACTGAAGCTTTCTTT | CASISFATEAFF
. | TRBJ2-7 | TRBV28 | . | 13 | TGTGCCACCGTGGAAGGGCCTCCCTACGAGCAGTACTTC | CATVEGPPYEQYF
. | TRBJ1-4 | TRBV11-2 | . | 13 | TGTGCCAGCAGCTTATCGGGGGGCGAAAAACTGTTTTTT | CASSLSGGEKLFF
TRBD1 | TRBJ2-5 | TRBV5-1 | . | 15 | TGCGCCAGCAGCTGGAGGACAGGGGAGGGAGAGACCCAGTACTTC | CASSWRTGEGETQYF
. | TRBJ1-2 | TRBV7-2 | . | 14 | TGTGCCAGCAGCTTAGCGTTAGGAGGGGGAGGCTACACCTTC | CASSLALGGGGYTF
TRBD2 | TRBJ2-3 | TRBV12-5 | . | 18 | TGTGCTAGTGGTGCGCCTTATAGACTAGCGGTCTTCACAGATACGCAGTATTTT | CASGAPYRLAVFTDTQYF
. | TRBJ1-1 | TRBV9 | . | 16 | TGTGCCAGCAGCGTACCTAATACTGATCTGAACACTGAAGCTTTCTTT | CASSVPNTDLNTEAFF
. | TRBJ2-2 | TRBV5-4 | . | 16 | TGTGCCAGCAGCTTGGCTAGCGTGATGAACACCGGGGAGCTGTTTTTT | CASSLASVMNTGELFF
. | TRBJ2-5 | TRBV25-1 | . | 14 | TGTGCCAGCAGTGTCCTCGTCGGGGGAGAGACCCAGTACTTC | CASSVLVGGETQYF
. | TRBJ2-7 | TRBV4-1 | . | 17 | TGCGCCAGCAGCCAGCCTCCAACTAGGTATACGCCCTACGAGCAGTACTTC | CASSQPPTRYTPYEQYF
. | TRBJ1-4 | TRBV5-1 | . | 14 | TGCGCCAGCAGCTTGTTCCAGGGAGATGAAAAACTGTTTTTT | CASSLFQGDEKLFF
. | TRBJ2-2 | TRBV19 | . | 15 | TGTGCCAGTAGGGGAGCCGGGAGAGGGCCCGGGGAGCTGTTTTTT | CASRGAGRGPGELFF
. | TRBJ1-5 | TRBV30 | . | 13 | TGTGCCTGGAGGGGGGATAGCAATCAGCCCCAGCATTTT | CAWRGDSNQPQHF
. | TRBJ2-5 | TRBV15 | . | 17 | TGTGCCACCAGCAGAGATCCCGGCCGATCGGGTGGGGAGACCCAGTACTTC | CATSRDPGRSGGETQYF
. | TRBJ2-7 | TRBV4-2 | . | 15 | TGTGCCAGCAGCCAAGAAGGCCATCTAGGGCTTAAGCAGTACTTC | CASSQEGHLGLKQYF
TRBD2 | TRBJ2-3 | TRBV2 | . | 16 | TGTGCCAGCAGTGAACGGGCTAGCGGGAGATCAGATACGCAGTATTTT | CASSERASGRSDTQYF
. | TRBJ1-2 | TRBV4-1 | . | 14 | TGCGCCAGCAGCCAAGAGAGGGGATTGGGTGGCTACACCTTC | CASSQERGLGGYTF
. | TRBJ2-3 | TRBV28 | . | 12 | TGTGCCAGCAGACGTCCGGGGGTGGCGCAGTATTTT | CASRRPGVAQYF
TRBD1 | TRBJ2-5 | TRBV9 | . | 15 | TGTGCCAGCAGCGATATACAGGGGGGTCAAGAGACCCAGTACTTC | CASSDIQGGQETQYF
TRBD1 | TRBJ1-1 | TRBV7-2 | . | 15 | TGTGCCAGCAGCCGCGGACAGGGCTATTACACTGAAGCTTTCTTT | CASSRGQGYYTEAFF
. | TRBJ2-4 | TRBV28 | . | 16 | TGTGCCAGCAGTGATGACAGTCGCCTAGCCAAAAACATTCAGTACTTC | CASSDDSRLAKNIQYF
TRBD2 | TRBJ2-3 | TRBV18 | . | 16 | TGTGCCAGCTCACTAACCGGGACTAGGGGAACAGATACGCAGTATTTT | CASSLTGTRGTDTQYF
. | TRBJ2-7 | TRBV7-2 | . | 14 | TGTGCCAGCAGCTCCTACCTCCGGACAGACGAGCAGTACTTC | CASSSYLRTDEQYF
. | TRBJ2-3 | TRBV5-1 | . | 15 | TGCGCCAGCAGCTTGGTATCGGAGCGCACAGATACGCAGTATTTT | CASSLVSERTDTQYF
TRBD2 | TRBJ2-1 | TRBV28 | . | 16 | TGTGCCAGCAGTCCCTCTAGCGGGAGCTCCTACAATGAGCAGTTCTTC | CASSPSSGSSYNEQFF
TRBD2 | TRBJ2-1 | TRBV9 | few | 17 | TGTGCCAGCAGCGTAGACCCGGGACTAGCGTCCTACAATGAGCAGTTCTTC | CASSVDPGLASYNEQFF
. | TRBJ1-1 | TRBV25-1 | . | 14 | TGTGCCAGCAGTCAGGGTGTTGGAAACACTGAAGCTTTCTTT | CASSQGVGNTEAFF
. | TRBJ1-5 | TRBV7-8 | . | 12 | TGTGCCAGCAGCTTAGCCCAGCAGCCCCAGCATTTT | CASSLAQQPQHF
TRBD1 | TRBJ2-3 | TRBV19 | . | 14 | TGTGCCAGTAGTCCCACAGGGGGCCCAGATACGCAGTATTTT | CASSPTGGPDTQYF
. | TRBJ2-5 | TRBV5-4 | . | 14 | TGTGCCAGCAGCTCCCGGGGCCTTAAAGAGACCCAGTACTTC | CASSSRGLKETQYF
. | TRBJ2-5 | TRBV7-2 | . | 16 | TGTGCCAGCAGCCCTGCGGGTTTTCGCTTCTCGGCGACCCAGTACTTC | CASSPAGFRFSATQYF
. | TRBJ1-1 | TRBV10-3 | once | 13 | TGTGCCATCAGTGAAGGAGGGATGACTGAAGCTTTCTTT | CAISEGGMTEAFF